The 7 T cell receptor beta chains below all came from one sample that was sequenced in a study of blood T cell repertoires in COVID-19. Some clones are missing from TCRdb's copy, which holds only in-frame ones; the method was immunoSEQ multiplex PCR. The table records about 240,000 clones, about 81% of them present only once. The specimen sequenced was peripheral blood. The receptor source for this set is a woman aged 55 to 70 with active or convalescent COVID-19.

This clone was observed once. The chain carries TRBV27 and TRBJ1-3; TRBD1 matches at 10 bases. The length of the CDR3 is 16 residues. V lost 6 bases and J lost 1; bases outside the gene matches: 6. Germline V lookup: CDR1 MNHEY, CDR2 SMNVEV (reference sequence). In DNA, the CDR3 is TGTGCCAGCAGCTCCCAGGGACAGGGGTCTGGAAACACCATATATTTT. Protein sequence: CASSSQGQGSGNTIYF.

The CDR3 nucleotides read TGTGCCAGCAGTGGACTGGGGCGTCTTGGAAACACCATATATTTT. This encodes CASSGLGRLGNTIYF. This chain connects TRBV2 to TRBJ1-3; D possibly corresponds to TRBD1 (5 bases). There are 15 residues in the CDR3. The germline CDR1 and CDR2 sequences are SNHLY and FYNNEI. V lost 4 bases and J lost 3, with 13 bases in between.

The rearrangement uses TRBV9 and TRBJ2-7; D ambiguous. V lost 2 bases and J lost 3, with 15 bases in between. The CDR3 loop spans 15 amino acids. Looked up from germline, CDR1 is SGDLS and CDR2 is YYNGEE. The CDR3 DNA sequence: TGTGCCAGCAGCGTCACCCCGGTCAGGAACTACGAGCAGTACTTC. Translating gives CASSVTPVRNYEQYF.

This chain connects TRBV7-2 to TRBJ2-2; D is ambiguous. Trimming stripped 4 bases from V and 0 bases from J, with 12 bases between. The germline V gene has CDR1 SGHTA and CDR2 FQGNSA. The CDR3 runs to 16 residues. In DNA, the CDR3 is TGTGCCAGCAGCTCCCTACCTCTGTCGAACACCGGGGAGCTGTTTTTT. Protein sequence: CASSSLPLSNTGELFF.

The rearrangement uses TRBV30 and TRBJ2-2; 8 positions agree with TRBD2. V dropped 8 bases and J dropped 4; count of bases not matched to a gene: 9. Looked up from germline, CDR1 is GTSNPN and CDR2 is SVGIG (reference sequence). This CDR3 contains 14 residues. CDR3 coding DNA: TGTGCCCACCACGGGGGGGCTGGCACCGGGGAGCTGTTTTTT. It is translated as CAHHGGAGTGELFF.

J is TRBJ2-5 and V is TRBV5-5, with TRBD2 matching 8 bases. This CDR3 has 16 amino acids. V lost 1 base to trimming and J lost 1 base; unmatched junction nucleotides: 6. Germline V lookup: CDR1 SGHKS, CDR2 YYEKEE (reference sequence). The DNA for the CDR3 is TGTGCCAGCAGCTTGTTGCCAGCGGGGGCCCAAGAGACCCAGTACTTC. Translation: CASSLLPAGAQETQYF.

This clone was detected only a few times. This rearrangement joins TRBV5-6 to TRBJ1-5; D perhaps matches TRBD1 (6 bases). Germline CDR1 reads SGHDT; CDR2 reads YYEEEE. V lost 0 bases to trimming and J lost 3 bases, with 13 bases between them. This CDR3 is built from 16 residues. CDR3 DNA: TGTGCCAGCAGCTTGGCGTCAGGGACACCCAATCAGCCCCAGCATTTT. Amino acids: CASSLASGTPNQPQHF. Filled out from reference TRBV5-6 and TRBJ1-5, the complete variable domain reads DAGVTQSPTHLIKTRGQQVTLRCSPKSGHDTVSWYQQALGQGPQFIFQYYEEEERQRGNFPDRFSGHQFPNYSSELNVNALLLGDSALYLCASSLASGTPNQPQHFGDGTRLSIL.